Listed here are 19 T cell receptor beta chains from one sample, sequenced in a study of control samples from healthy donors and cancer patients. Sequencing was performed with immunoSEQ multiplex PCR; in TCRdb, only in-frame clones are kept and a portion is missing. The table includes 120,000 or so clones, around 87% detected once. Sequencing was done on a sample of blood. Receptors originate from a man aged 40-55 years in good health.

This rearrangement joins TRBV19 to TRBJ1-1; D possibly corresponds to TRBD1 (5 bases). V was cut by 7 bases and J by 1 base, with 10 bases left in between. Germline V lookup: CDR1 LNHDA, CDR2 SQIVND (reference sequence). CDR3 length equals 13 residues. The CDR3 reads CASNDRANTEAFF. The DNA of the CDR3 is TGTGCCAGTAACGACAGAGCGAACACTGAAGCTTTCTTT.

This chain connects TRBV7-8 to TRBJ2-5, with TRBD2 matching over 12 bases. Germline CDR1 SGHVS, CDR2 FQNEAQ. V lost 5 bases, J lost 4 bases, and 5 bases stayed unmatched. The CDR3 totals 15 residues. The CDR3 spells CASSPSGGARETQYF. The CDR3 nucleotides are TGTGCCAGCAGCCCTAGCGGGGGGGCCCGAGAGACCCAGTACTTC.

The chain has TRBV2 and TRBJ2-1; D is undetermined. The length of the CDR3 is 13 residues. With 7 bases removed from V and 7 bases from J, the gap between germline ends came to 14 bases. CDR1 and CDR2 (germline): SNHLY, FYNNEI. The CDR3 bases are TGTGCCAGCATGCGAGAGTTGAAGAATGAGCAGTTCTTC. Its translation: CASMRELKNEQFF.

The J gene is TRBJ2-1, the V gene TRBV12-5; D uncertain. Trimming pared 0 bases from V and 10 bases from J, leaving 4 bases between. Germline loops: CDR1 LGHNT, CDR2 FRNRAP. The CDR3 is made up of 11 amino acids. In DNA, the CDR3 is TGTGCTAGTGGTTTGGTGCCCGAGCAGTTCTTC. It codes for CASGLVPEQFF.

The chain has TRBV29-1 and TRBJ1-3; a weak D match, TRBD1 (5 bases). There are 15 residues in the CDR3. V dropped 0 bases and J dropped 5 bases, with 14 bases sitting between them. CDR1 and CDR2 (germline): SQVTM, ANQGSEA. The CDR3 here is CSVEDTRDGRNTIYF. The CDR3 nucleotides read TGCAGCGTTGAAGATACCCGGGACGGAAGAAACACCATATATTTT. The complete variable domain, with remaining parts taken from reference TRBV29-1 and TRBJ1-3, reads SAVISQKPSRDICQRGTSLTIQCQVDSQVTMMFWYRQQPGQSLTLIATANQGSEATYESGFVIDKFPISRPNLTFSTLTVSNMSPEDSSIYLCSVEDTRDGRNTIYFGEGSWLTVV.

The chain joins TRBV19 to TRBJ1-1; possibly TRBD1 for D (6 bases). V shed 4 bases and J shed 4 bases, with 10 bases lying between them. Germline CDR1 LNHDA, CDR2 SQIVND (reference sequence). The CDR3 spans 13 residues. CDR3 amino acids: CASSTTGATEAFF. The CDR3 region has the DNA TGTGCCAGTAGTACGACAGGCGCCACTGAAGCTTTCTTT.

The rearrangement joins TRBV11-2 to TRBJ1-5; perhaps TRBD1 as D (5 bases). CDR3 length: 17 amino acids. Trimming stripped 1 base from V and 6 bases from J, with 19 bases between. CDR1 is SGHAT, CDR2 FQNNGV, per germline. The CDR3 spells CASSLARGGGEGQPQHF. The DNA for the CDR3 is TGTGCCAGCAGCTTAGCACGGGGCGGGGGGGAAGGTCAGCCCCAGCATTTT.

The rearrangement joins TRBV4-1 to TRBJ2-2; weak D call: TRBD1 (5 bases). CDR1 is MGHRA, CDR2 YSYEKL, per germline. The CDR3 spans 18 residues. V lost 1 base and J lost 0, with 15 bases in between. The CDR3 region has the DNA TGCGCCAGCAGCCAAGGGATCTTGCGACAGACGAACACCGGGGAGCTGTTTTTT. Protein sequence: CASSQGILRQTNTGELFF.

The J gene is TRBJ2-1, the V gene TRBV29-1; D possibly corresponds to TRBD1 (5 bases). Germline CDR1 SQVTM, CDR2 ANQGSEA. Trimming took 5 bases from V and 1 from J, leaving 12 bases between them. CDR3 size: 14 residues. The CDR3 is CSVLRTTSYNEQFF. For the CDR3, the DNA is TGCAGCGTTTTGAGGACAACATCCTACAATGAGCAGTTCTTC.

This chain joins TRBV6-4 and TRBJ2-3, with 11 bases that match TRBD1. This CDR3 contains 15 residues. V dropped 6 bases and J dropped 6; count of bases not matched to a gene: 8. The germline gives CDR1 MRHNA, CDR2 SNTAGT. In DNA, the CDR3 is TGTGCCAGCAGCGCCGGGACAGGGGGTTCTGATACGCAGTATTTT. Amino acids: CASSAGTGGSDTQYF.

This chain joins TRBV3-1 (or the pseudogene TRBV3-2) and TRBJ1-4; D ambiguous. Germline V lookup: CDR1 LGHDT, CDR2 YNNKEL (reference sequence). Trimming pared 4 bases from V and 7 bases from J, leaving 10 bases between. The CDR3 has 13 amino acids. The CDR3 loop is CASSRAGGEKLFF. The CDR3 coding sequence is TGTGCCAGCAGCCGGGCAGGAGGTGAAAAACTGTTTTTT.

As DNA, the CDR3 is TGTGCCAGCAGTCCCCCCGGGACTTGGGGGTCAGTGCAGTTCTTC. It yields the protein CASSPPGTWGSVQFF. The chain combines TRBV11-3 with TRBJ2-1, with D possibly being TRBD2 (6 bases). V shed 6 bases and J shed 12 bases, with 24 bases lying between them. The CDR3 consists of 15 residues. CDR1 SGHNT and CDR2 YENEEA come from the germline V gene. Full variable domain (missing parts from reference TRBV11-3 and TRBJ2-1): EAGVVQSPRYKIIEKKQPVAFWCNPISGHNTLYWYLQNLGQGPELLIRYENEEAVDDSQLPKDRFSAERLKGVDSTLKIQPAELGDSAVYLCASSPPGTWGSVQFFGPGTRLTVL.

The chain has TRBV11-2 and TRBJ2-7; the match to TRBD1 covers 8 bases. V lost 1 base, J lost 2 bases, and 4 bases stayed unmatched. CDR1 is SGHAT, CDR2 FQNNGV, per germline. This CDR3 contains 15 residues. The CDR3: CASSLGGTGTYEQYF. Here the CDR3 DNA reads TGTGCCAGCAGCTTAGGGGGGACAGGAACCTACGAGCAGTACTTC. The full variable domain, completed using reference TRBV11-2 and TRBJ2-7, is EAGVAQSPRYKIIEKRQSVAFWCNPISGHATLYWYQQILGQGPKLLIQFQNNGVVDDSQLPKDRFSAERLKGVDSTLKIQPAKLEDSAVYLCASSLGGTGTYEQYFGPGTRLTVT.

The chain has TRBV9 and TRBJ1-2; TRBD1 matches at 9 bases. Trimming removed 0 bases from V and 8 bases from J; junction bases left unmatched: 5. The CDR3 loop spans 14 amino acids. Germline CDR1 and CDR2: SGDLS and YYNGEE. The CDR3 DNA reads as TGTGCCAGCAGCGTAGAGCTGACAGGGGGAGGCTACACCTTC. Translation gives CASSVELTGGGYTF.

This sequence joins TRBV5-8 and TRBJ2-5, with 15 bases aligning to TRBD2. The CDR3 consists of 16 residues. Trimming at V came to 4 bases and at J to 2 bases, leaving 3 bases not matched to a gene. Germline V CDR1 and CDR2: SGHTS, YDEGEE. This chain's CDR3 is CASSRGLAGGQETQYF. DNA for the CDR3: TGTGCCAGCAGCAGGGGACTAGCGGGAGGACAAGAGACCCAGTACTTC. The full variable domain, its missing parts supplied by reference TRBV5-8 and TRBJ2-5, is EAGVTQSPTHLIKTRGQQATLRCSPISGHTSVYWYQQALGLGLQFLLWYDEGEERNRGNFPPRFSGRQFPNYSSELNVNALELEDSALYLCASSRGLAGGQETQYFGPGTRLLVL.

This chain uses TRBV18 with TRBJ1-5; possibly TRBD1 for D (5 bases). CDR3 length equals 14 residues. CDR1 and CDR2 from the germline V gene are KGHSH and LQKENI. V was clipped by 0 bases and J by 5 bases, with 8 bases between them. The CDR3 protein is CASSPPAGHQPQHF. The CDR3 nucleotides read TGTGCCAGCTCACCACCGGCAGGGCATCAGCCCCAGCATTTT.

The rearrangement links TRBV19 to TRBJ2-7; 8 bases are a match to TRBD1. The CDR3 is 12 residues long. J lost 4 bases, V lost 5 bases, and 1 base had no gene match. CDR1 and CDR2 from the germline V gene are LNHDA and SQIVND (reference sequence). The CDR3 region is CASSRQGYEQYF. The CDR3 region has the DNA TGTGCCAGTAGTCGACAGGGGTACGAGCAGTACTTC. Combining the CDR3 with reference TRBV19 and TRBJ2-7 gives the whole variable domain DGGITQSPKYLFRKEGQNVTLSCEQNLNHDAMYWYRQDPGQGLRLIYYSQIVNDFQKGDIAEGYSVSREKKESFPLTVTSAQKNPTAFYLCASSRQGYEQYFGPGTRLTVT.

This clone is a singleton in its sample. CDR3 residues: CASSVQTAFYGYTF. The CDR3 DNA reads as TGTGCCAGCAGCGTACAGACAGCCTTCTATGGCTACACCTTC. The chain joins TRBV9 to TRBJ1-2; D perhaps matches TRBD1 (5 bases). V shed 1 base and J shed 4 bases, with 11 bases lying between them. Germline-derived CDR1 and CDR2 are SGDLS and YYNGEE. The CDR3 spans 14 residues.

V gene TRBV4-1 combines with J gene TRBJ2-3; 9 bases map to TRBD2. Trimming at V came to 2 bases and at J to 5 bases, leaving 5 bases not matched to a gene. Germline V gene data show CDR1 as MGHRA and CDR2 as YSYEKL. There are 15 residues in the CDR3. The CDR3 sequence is CASSQSPSGIDTQYF. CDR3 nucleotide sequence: TGCGCCAGCAGCCAATCGCCTAGCGGGATAGATACGCAGTATTTT.